The clone carrying this T cell receptor (beta chain) has more than one count but fewer than ten. The antigen remains unidentified. Scientists amplified the TCR beta CDR3 regions from RNA transcripts. HTBI primers were used in a first-round RT-PCR, which preceded a second-round multiplex PCR. One entry per CDR3 protein results from TCRdb running MiXCR on the multiplex PCR reads. The table lists about 1.2 million distinct CDR3 sequences, less than 45% of them singletons. V was cut by 4 bases and J by 5 bases, with 16 bases left in between. The CDR3 extends over 14 amino acids. The germline V gene encodes CDR1 SGHRS and CDR2 YFSETQ. The data were taken from a study of Graves' ophthalmopathy and Graves' hyperthyroidism. The wider study: Stable hyperthyroidism referred to disease that showed no ophthalmopathy within 18 months of follow-up.

Regarding the study as a whole: A model of 13 signatures distinguished ophthalmopathy from stable hyperthyroidism at around 91% sensitivity and roughly 81% specificity. This model predicted ophthalmopathy progression (sensitivity 70% to 71%, specificity around 72%).

Patients with other autoimmune diseases, uncontrolled infections, pregnancy or lactation were excluded. This TCR was recovered from an adult man with Graves' hyperthyroidism. This sequence joins TRBV5-1 and TRBJ2-7, with D possibly being TRBD1 (6 bases). Sequencing used peripheral blood or thyroid tissue (not recorded which). CDR3 amino acids: CASSAIQGFHEQYF. The CDR3, as DNA: TGCGCCAGCAGCGCGATACAGGGTTTCCACGAGCAGTACTTC.